The following is a T cell receptor beta chain sequence with its context. Germline CDR1 SGDLS, CDR2 YYNGEE. The CDR3 covers 15 residues. Trimming cost V 0 bases and J 4 bases; bases outside gene matches: 4. The data belong to a study of T cell changes during pregnancy in multiple sclerosis. Generated by immunoSEQ multiplex PCR, the TCRdb table keeps only in-frame clones and is missing some. The sample yields nearly 20,000 clones, just over 85% seen once. This material consisted of CD8+ T cells from peripheral blood mononuclear cells, taken in the third trimester of pregnancy. This receptor was identified in a female donor in good health, enrolled as a control in a pregnancy study. The chain recombines TRBV9 with TRBJ1-3; the match to TRBD1 covers 7 bases. CDR3 region: CASSVEGALGNTIYF. DNA of the CDR3: TGTGCCAGCAGCGTAGAGGGGGCTCTAGGAAACACCATATATTTT.